This T cell receptor (beta chain) was retrieved from a study of shared clonotypes between healthy human individuals. Study summary: Donor composition was a couple of women and a few men, aged 18 to 49.

TCRdb's table, derived via immunoSEQ multiplex PCR, lists solely in-frame clones and lacks some. The repertoire includes about 1 million clones, roughly 75% of them detected once, and nearly 1.5% sits in the top ten. On this clone itself: Its antigen is unknown.

Findings and caveats of the study: Memory subsets generally showed lower estimated richness than naive subsets.

The TCR was taken from a man aged 18 to 30 in good health. Sequencing used memory CD4+ T cells sorted from blood. Subset given: CD45RA-negative fraction.

The CDR3 DNA sequence: TGTGCCAGCAGCAGACAGGGGGCTTGGACAGATACGCAGTATTTT. Its protein product is CASSRQGAWTDTQYF. The chain has TRBV28 and TRBJ2-3; 10 bases map to TRBD1. In germline, CDR1 is MDHEN, CDR2 SYDVKM. The CDR3 totals 15 residues. V shed 6 bases and J 3 bases; nucleotides not matched to a gene: 6.